A selection of T cell receptor beta chains follows, all from one sample in a study of T-cell memory formation after mild COVID-19. MiXCR, run by TCRdb on the 5' RACE reads, gives a single entry per CDR3 protein. The sample contains about 350,000 distinct CDR3 sequences, 12% to 15% of which appear only once. The sample consisted of PBMCs or a T cell subset sorted from them (not recorded which). Receptors were obtained from a man between 18 and 35 years old who had mild COVID-19 (a few samples of this study predate the infection). Cell type and time point are not known. The CDR3 runs from the conserved cysteine through the conserved F or W. The listing skips clone size in some rows; elsewhere it reads once, few, many or a size class.

V gene: TRBV4-1
clone size: .
J gene: TRBJ2-1
CDR3 protein: CASSQARSYNEQFF

V gene: TRBV29-1
clone size: .
J gene: TRBJ1-2
CDR3 protein: CSVDLGTAGRGYTF

V gene: TRBV20-1
clone size: once
J gene: TRBJ2-5
CDR3 protein: CSARWGRRSYQETQYF

V gene: TRBV4-3
clone size: few
J gene: TRBJ2-1
CDR3 protein: CASSPLAGSSYNEQFF

V gene: TRBV7-9
clone size: .
J gene: TRBJ2-3
CDR3 protein: CASSSVRTDTQYF

V gene: TRBV12-3/TRBV12-4
clone size: .
J gene: TRBJ2-7
CDR3 protein: CASSAPGQGSHEQYF

V gene: TRBV6-2/TRBV6-3
clone size: .
J gene: TRBJ2-7
CDR3 protein: CASSYVASGAHEQYF

V gene: TRBV5-1
clone size: .
J gene: TRBJ2-3
CDR3 protein: CASSGGASDTQYF

V gene: TRBV20-1
clone size: few
J gene: TRBJ1-5
CDR3 protein: CSARVSRGSNQPQHF

V gene: TRBV7-9
clone size: few
J gene: TRBJ2-2
CDR3 protein: CASSSPYHDISNTGELFF

V gene: TRBV12-3/TRBV12-4
clone size: few
J gene: TRBJ1-5
CDR3 protein: CASSLRIPQPQHF

V gene: TRBV2
clone size: .
J gene: TRBJ2-1
CDR3 protein: CASSERGGRRNEQFF

V gene: TRBV7-2
clone size: few
J gene: TRBJ2-2
CDR3 protein: CASSSRGDTGELFF

V gene: TRBV29-1
clone size: .
J gene: TRBJ2-2
CDR3 protein: CSVGDRALANTGELFF

V gene: TRBV5-5
clone size: many
J gene: TRBJ1-5
CDR3 protein: CASSRTGANQPQHF

V gene: TRBV20-1
clone size: few
J gene: TRBJ1-3
CDR3 protein: CSARGPPGNTIYF

V gene: TRBV7-8
clone size: few
J gene: TRBJ2-5
CDR3 protein: CASSSYLGVLEETQYF

V gene: TRBV5-1
clone size: many
J gene: TRBJ2-7
CDR3 protein: CASSAEGISYEQYF

V gene: TRBV9
clone size: .
J gene: TRBJ1-2
CDR3 protein: CASSVGNGYTF

V gene: TRBV20-1
clone size: .
J gene: TRBJ1-6
CDR3 protein: CSPKRGNSPLHF

V gene: TRBV12-3/TRBV12-4
clone size: many
J gene: TRBJ2-3
CDR3 protein: CASSLGGGADTQYF

V gene: TRBV7-3
clone size: few
J gene: TRBJ1-2
CDR3 protein: CASSPGDKDGYTF

V gene: TRBV5-1
clone size: few
J gene: TRBJ2-3
CDR3 protein: CASRPAPGLAPTDTQYF

V gene: TRBV20-1
clone size: .
J gene: TRBJ2-4
CDR3 protein: CSARMAGNIQYF

V gene: TRBV4-2
clone size: few
J gene: TRBJ2-5
CDR3 protein: CASSQLSQETQYF

V gene: TRBV11-2
clone size: many
J gene: TRBJ2-5
CDR3 protein: CASSPGQKETQYF

V gene: TRBV20-1
clone size: .
J gene: TRBJ1-2
CDR3 protein: CSARDPLGGYTF

V gene: TRBV24-1
clone size: few
J gene: TRBJ2-3
CDR3 protein: CATSDFTGGPADTQYF

V gene: TRBV7-6
clone size: .
J gene: TRBJ2-3
CDR3 protein: CASSLAEDTQYF

V gene: TRBV4-3
clone size: .
J gene: TRBJ2-3
CDR3 protein: CASSPTSGESTDTQYF

V gene: TRBV7-2
clone size: .
J gene: TRBJ2-2
CDR3 protein: CASSFATGELFF

V gene: TRBV20-1
clone size: .
J gene: TRBJ2-7
CDR3 protein: CSALLHRVGEQYF

V gene: TRBV5-1
clone size: few
J gene: TRBJ1-2
CDR3 protein: CASSHYRDNYGYTF

V gene: TRBV12-3/TRBV12-4
clone size: .
J gene: TRBJ1-5
CDR3 protein: CASSPGTGRDQPQHF

V gene: TRBV5-1
clone size: .
J gene: TRBJ1-4
CDR3 protein: CASSMGESEKLFF

V gene: TRBV28
clone size: .
J gene: TRBJ2-4
CDR3 protein: CASSTGTWGNIQYF

V gene: TRBV23-1
clone size: few
J gene: TRBJ2-3
CDR3 protein: CASSQCARNDTQYF

V gene: TRBV9
clone size: .
J gene: TRBJ1-1
CDR3 protein: CASSVEEGNTEAFF

V gene: TRBV5-1
clone size: many
J gene: TRBJ2-7
CDR3 protein: CASSLGQGGEQYF

V gene: TRBV5-1
clone size: few
J gene: TRBJ2-3
CDR3 protein: CASSLVYHSTDTQYF

V gene: TRBV29-1
clone size: few
J gene: TRBJ2-2
CDR3 protein: CSVRTLLTGELFF

V gene: TRBV3-1
clone size: .
J gene: TRBJ1-2
CDR3 protein: CASSHGGGYTF

V gene: TRBV20-1
clone size: .
J gene: TRBJ2-1
CDR3 protein: CSAGGGGATYNEQFF

V gene: TRBV20-1
clone size: .
J gene: TRBJ2-5
CDR3 protein: CSAVGLGGWETQYF

V gene: TRBV6-5
clone size: .
J gene: TRBJ2-2
CDR3 protein: CATSSGAARMLFF

V gene: TRBV3-1
clone size: .
J gene: TRBJ2-2
CDR3 protein: CASSQNVGGELFF

V gene: TRBV5-1
clone size: few
J gene: TRBJ1-2
CDR3 protein: CASSLAGRANYGYTF

V gene: TRBV4-1
clone size: .
J gene: TRBJ1-2
CDR3 protein: CASRPLTGRANGYTF

V gene: TRBV18
clone size: few
J gene: TRBJ2-2
CDR3 protein: CASSPPQGPRNTGELFF

V gene: TRBV5-1
clone size: few
J gene: TRBJ2-5
CDR3 protein: CASSPGVSAGETQYF

V gene: TRBV29-1
clone size: .
J gene: TRBJ2-7
CDR3 protein: CSAVGDRGYEQYF

V gene: TRBV7-8
clone size: .
J gene: TRBJ2-6
CDR3 protein: CASSSFLGQGLSGANVLTF

V gene: TRBV2
clone size: .
J gene: TRBJ1-6
CDR3 protein: CASSSRIGNSPLHF